This T cell receptor beta chain was observed in a study of cytomegalovirus exposure and HLA in healthy donors. The CDR3 sequence is 16 residues long. The germline V gene has CDR1 LGHNA and CDR2 YNFKEQ. Trimming took 0 bases from V and 3 from J, leaving 12 bases between them. The study ran its PCR with 60 Vbeta and 13 Jbeta primers. TCRdb's copy holds only in-frame clones and misses some; the assay was immunoSEQ multiplex PCR. The sample gives about 120,000 clones, under 85% of which show up once; around 5.8% is in the top ten. General study findings and limits: Some highly shared sequence variants likely arose as a pipeline artifact.

In the case of this clone: The antigen remains unidentified.

This rearrangement joins TRBV4-2 to TRBJ2-1; D perhaps matches TRBD2 (6 bases). The sequence derives from a man between 18 and 29 years old in good health and CMV-seropositive. Sequencing was done on a sample of PBMCs. The CDR3 nucleotides are TGTGCCAGCAGCCAAGATCGAGGGAGGCTCTACAATGAGCAGTTCTTC. Residues: CASSQDRGRLYNEQFF.